The clone carrying this T cell receptor (beta chain) occurred a few times. Its target is not known. The data belong to a study of cytomegalovirus exposure and HLA in healthy donors. In the PCR, 60 Vbeta and 13 Jbeta primers were used. Clones were read by immunoSEQ multiplex PCR, and TCRdb kept only the in-frame ones, dropping some. The data contain around 100,000 clones, roughly three quarters of them singletons. Notes on the study in general: Most likely, a cluster of highly shared sequence variants arose as a sequencing artifact. Sequencing depth across donors, presence/absence analyses assumed, was roughly uniform. When the data were analyzed later, several of the most significant clusters appeared to be linked to common viral pathogens. V- and J-gene trimming in TCR beta was tied to a missense DCLRE1C variant by an analysis performed later.

Germline CDR1 is SEHNR and CDR2 is FQNEAQ (reference sequence). Trimming shortened V by 1 base and J by 11 bases, and 18 bases separated the two germline ends. This CDR3 has 15 amino acids. The chain combines TRBV7-9 with TRBJ2-1; maybe TRBD1 (6 bases). This receptor was identified in a woman younger than 35 in good health and CMV-seropositive. Source material: PBMCs. CDR3 nucleotide sequence: TGTGCCAGCAGCTTAGAACCAGGGGTGGAAATTAAGCAGTTCTTC. Residues: CASSLEPGVEIKQFF.